This T cell receptor beta chain stems from a study of blood T cell repertoires in COVID-19. Overall study context: Sources were T cells, B-cell-depleted T cells, or PBMCs; the material itself was cDNA or gDNA.

The CDR3 covers 15 residues. Germline loops: CDR1 LGHDT, CDR2 YNNKEL (reference sequence). V lost 1 base and J 6 bases, leaving 15 bases between the germline ends. The data were produced by immunoSEQ multiplex PCR, yet TCRdb's version contains in-frame clones alone and is incomplete. The table lists 150,000 or so clones, approximately 80% of them singletons. This clone was found once. The rearrangement joins TRBV3-1 (or the pseudogene TRBV3-2) to TRBJ1-2; D perhaps matches TRBD1 (5 bases). The sequence came from an older woman with COVID-19, enrolled during active disease. Material for sequencing was peripheral blood. CDR3 sequence: CASSQVDSGGDGYTF. The CDR3 DNA is TGTGCCAGCAGCCAAGTTGACTCCGGAGGGGATGGCTACACCTTC.